These T cell receptor beta chains were read from a single sample in a study of T cell repertoires in cytomegalovirus infection. Which antigens these TCRs recognize remains unknown. TCRdb redid the calling of the reads with MiXCR, one entry per CDR3 protein. Of around 100,000 distinct CDR3 sequences listed, over 9% are singletons. The sample taken for sequencing was PBMCs, sequenced either directly or after in vitro stimulation (not recorded which). Receptors originate from a human donor in good health (CMV status not recorded). Some clones in this sample may be carry-over from other donors' samples. CDR3s include the opening cysteine and the closing phenylalanine or tryptophan. D genes are given only for firm matches. Clone size, where shown, is once, few, many, or a class for clones that have expanded.

clone size,CDR3 length,J gene,V gene,D gene,CDR3 DNA,CDR3 protein
few,17,TRBJ2-3,TRBV12-3/TRBV12-4,.,TGTGCCAGCAGCCGGCCTGAGGCCCCCTTGGGTACAGATACGCAGTATTTT,CASSRPEAPLGTDTQYF
.,19,TRBJ2-1,TRBV20-1,.,TGCAGTGCTGAACCCCAATTGCCAGGGGCTCTTCGGGGTAGCAATGAGCAGTTCTTC,CSAEPQLPGALRGSNEQFF
few,16,TRBJ2-2,TRBV25-1,TRBD1,TGTGCCGCCTCAGGGGTGGGCAGGGGGAAATCCGGGGAGCTGTTTTTT,CAASGVGRGKSGELFF
.,15,TRBJ2-1,TRBV19,.,TGTGCCAGTACCCAAAGGGGTAGCGGAATTAATGAGCAGTTCTTC,CASTQRGSGINEQFF
many,15,TRBJ2-7,TRBV18,.,TGTGCCAGCTCACCACCTGGCAAAGAAGGGTACGAGCAGTACTTC,CASSPPGKEGYEQYF
many,15,TRBJ2-1,TRBV19,TRBD2,TGTGCCAGTAAATTCCTCCTAGCGGGAGCGAGTGAGCAGTTCTTC,CASKFLLAGASEQFF
few,14,TRBJ1-2,TRBV19,.,TGTGCCAGTAGTATGGGAGCGAGCTTCTATGGCTACACCTTC,CASSMGASFYGYTF
many,12,TRBJ1-6,TRBV7-2,.,TGTGCCAGCAGCTTAGTGGGCAGACCCCTCCACTTT,CASSLVGRPLHF
many,13,TRBJ2-7,TRBV5-4,TRBD1,TGTGCCAGCAGTCGAGACAGGGGCCTCGAGCAGTACTTC,CASSRDRGLEQYF
.,18,TRBJ1-4,TRBV5-4,.,TGTGCCAGCAGCTTGCACCGGGACCGGGGTCTAACTAATGAAAAACTGTTTTTT,CASSLHRDRGLTNEKLFF
few,16,TRBJ2-1,TRBV6-6,TRBD2,TGTGCCAGCAGTTACTTGGCTAGCGGGGGCCCACCTGAGCAGTTCTTC,CASSYLASGGPPEQFF
many,14,TRBJ2-5,TRBV28,.,TGTGCCAGCAGCCTAACGGGGGTCCGTGGGACCCAGTACTTC,CASSLTGVRGTQYF
many,17,TRBJ2-7,TRBV4-1,.,TGCGCCAGCAGCCAAAACCTTCTCGAGGGGGGACGCGGCGAGCAGTACTTC,CASSQNLLEGGRGEQYF
few,14,TRBJ1-1,TRBV20-1,TRBD1,TGCAGTGCTAGTGGACAGGGTTTGAACACTGAAGCTTTCTTT,CSASGQGLNTEAFF
few,14,TRBJ2-2,TRBV10-3,TRBD2,TGTGCCATCAGTGACGAAATAGCGGGACAGGAGCTGTTTTTT,CAISDEIAGQELFF
many,15,TRBJ2-3,TRBV7-2,TRBD2,TGTGCCAGCAGCCCTAGCGGGAGGGCCTTTGATACGCAGTATTTT,CASSPSGRAFDTQYF
few,16,TRBJ1-5,TRBV19,.,TGTGCCATCTCGCCGTCGGCGGGCCTTAGCAATCAGCCCCAGCATTTT,CAISPSAGLSNQPQHF
few,14,TRBJ1-1,TRBV13,.,TGTGCCAGCAGCTTAGGTGGACAGACCTATAAAGCTTTCTTT,CASSLGGQTYKAFF
many,15,TRBJ2-1,TRBV7-3,TRBD2,TGTGCCAGCAGCCGCGGAGGGACTAGCGGGAATGAGCAGTTCTTC,CASSRGGTSGNEQFF
many,15,TRBJ2-4,TRBV19,.,TGTGCCAGTAGTGCCTGGTCAATAGCCAAAAACATTCAGTACTTC,CASSAWSIAKNIQYF
few,15,TRBJ1-2,TRBV27,.,TGTGCCAGCAGACTTTATCCAGGGAGTCACTATGGCTACACCTTC,CASRLYPGSHYGYTF
few,15,TRBJ2-7,TRBV6-8,.,TGTGCCAGCAGTATCCGACAGGCACCCTCCTACGAGCAGTACTTC,CASSIRQAPSYEQYF
.,11,TRBJ2-1,TRBV12-3/TRBV12-4,.,TGTGCCAGCAGTTTTGGATATGAGCAGTTCTTC,CASSFGYEQFF
.,13,TRBJ1-1,TRBV20-1,.,TGCAGTGCGATTACAAACGTGAACACTGAAGCTTTCTTT,CSAITNVNTEAFF